The clone carrying this T cell receptor (beta chain) was counted between two and nine times. Trimming took 0 bases from V and 0 from J; bases not matched to a gene: 11. The CDR3 is made up of 19 amino acids. Germline V gene lookup returns CDR1 LGHNA and CDR2 YNFKEQ. The authors reverse transcribed all of the isolated RNA, so sequencing captured expressed TCRB transcripts. TCRdb's copy holds only in-frame clones and misses some; the assay was immunoSEQ multiplex PCR. The table has 65,000 to 100,000 clones, around a third seen once. The sample belongs to a study of beta chain features in type 1 diabetes. Study as a whole: There was similarity between patients and healthy donors in age, gender and cell yields.

CD4+ naive, central memory, regulatory and stem cell-like memory subsets were isolated by sorting on CD45RO/CCR7/CD25/CD127/CD95/CD27. The TCR sequence derives from a woman aged 18-29 years in good health. The chain uses TRBV4-2 and TRBJ2-3, with TRBD2 identical over 8 bases. Sample: stem cell memory CD4+ T cells from blood. CDR3 nucleotides: TGTGCCAGCAGCCAAGATATTACTAGCGGAATTACTAGCACAGATACGCAGTATTTT. This codes for CASSQDITSGITSTDTQYF.